The clone carrying this TCR beta chain was detected a few times. Its antigen remains unknown. TCRdb passed the reads through MiXCR, listing each CDR3 protein once. Of 200,000 to 250,000 distinct CDR3 sequences in the sample, approximately 13% are singletons; the top ten hold approximately 1.8%. This specimen belongs to a study of T cell repertoires in cytomegalovirus infection. Study overall: Signatures in public TCR beta sequences pointed to both CMV infection and matching HLA type. Study conclusions and caveats: There were carriers of CMV plus the relevant HLA, and cumulative public TCR beta family frequency identified them. Ex vivo, HLA-C-restricted CMV-specific TCR beta clonotypes prevailed over the rest of the response.

CDR1 and CDR2 from the germline V gene are SEHNR and FQNEAQ (reference sequence). V shed 5 bases and J shed 1 base, with 5 bases lying between them. The CDR3 has 12 amino acids. The J gene is TRBJ1-2, the V gene TRBV7-9, with D unresolved. The sequenced material came from PBMCs. The TCR comes from a human donor in good health (CMV status not recorded). Some clones in this sample may be carry-over from other donors' samples. The CDR3 here is CASSEVNYGYTF. Written as DNA, the CDR3 is TGTGCCAGCAGCGAAGTTAACTATGGCTACACCTTC.